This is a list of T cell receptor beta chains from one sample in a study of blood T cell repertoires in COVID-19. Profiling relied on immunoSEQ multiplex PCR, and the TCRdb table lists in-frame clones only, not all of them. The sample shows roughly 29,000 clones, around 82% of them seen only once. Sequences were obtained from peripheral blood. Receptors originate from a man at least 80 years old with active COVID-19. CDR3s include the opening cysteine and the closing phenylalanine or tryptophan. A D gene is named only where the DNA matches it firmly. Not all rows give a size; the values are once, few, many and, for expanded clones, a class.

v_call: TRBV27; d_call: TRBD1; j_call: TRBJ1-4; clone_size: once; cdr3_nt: TGTGCCAGCAGTTTAGATGCAGGGGGCTTTGAAAAACTGTTTTTT; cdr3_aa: CASSLDAGGFEKLFF
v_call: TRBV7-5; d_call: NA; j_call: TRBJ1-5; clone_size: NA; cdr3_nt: TGTGCCAGAAGCCCAGACAGCTTACTCAATCAGCCCCAGCATTTT; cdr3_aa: CARSPDSLLNQPQHF
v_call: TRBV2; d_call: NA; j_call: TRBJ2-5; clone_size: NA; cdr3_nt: TGTGCCAGCAGTGAAGCTCCACGGTCCCCCCAGTACTTC; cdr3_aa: CASSEAPRSPQYF
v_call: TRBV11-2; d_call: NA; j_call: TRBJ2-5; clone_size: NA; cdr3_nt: TGTGCCAGCTGCTTATTCTTTGGGGAGGGGGGGCTACAAGAGACCCAGTACTTC; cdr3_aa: CASCLFFGEGGLQETQYF
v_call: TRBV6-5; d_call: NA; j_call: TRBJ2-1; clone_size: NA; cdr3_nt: TGTGCCAGCAGGTCAACCTACAATGAGCAGTTCTTC; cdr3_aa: CASRSTYNEQFF
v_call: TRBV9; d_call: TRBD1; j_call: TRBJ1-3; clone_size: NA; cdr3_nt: TGTGCCAGCAGCGTAGACAGGGGTGCTGGAAACACCATATATTTT; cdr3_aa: CASSVDRGAGNTIYF
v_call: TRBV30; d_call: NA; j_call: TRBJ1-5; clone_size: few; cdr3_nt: TGTGCCTGGAGTGTAGTGGGCAGGCAGCCCCAGCATTTT; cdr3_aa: CAWSVVGRQPQHF
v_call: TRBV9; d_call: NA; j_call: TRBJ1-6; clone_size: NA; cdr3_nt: TGTGCCAGCAGCGTAGCTTCATCGGGGGGATTGGGGGACTCACCCCTCCACTTT; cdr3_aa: CASSVASSGGLGDSPLHF
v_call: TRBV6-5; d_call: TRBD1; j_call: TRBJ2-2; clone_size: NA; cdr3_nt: TGTGCCAGCAGTTTGGGACAGGGCGCCGGGGAGCTGTTTTTT; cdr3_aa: CASSLGQGAGELFF
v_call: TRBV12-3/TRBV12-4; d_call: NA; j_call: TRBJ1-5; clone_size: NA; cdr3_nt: TGTGCCAGCAGTTTACAGGCCCATCAGCCCCAGCATTTT; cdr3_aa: CASSLQAHQPQHF
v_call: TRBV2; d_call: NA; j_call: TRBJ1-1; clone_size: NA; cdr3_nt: TGTGCCAGCAGGGGGGCATTGAACACTGAAGCTTTCTTT; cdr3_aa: CASRGALNTEAFF
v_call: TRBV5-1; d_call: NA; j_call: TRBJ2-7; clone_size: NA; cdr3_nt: TGCGCCAGCAGCTCGGGACAAAACTACGAGCAGTACTTC; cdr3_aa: CASSSGQNYEQYF
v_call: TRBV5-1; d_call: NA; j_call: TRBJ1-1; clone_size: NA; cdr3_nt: TGCGCCAGCAGCTTGACGGCCCCAAGGAGCACTGAAGCTTTCTTT; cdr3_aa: CASSLTAPRSTEAFF
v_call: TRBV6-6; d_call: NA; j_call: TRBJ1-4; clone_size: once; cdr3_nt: TGTGCCAGCAGTGACAGAGTGAAACTGTTTTTT; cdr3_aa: CASSDRVKLFF
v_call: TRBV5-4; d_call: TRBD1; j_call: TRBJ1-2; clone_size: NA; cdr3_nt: TGTGCCAGCAGCCCGACAGGGGGTAATGGCTACACCTTC; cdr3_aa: CASSPTGGNGYTF
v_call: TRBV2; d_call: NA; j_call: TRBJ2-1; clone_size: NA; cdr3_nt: TGTGCCAGCAGAGCACAGGGCCTCATAGGGGGTGGTGAGCAGTTCTTC; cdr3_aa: CASRAQGLIGGGEQFF
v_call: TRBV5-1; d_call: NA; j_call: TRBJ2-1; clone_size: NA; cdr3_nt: TGCGCCAGCAGCTTGGAGCCGGGTTATGAGCAGTTCTTC; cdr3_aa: CASSLEPGYEQFF
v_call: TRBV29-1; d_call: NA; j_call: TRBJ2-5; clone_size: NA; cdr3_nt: TGCAGCGTTGGCACGCGCCGAGAAGAGACCCAGTACTTC; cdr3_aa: CSVGTRREETQYF
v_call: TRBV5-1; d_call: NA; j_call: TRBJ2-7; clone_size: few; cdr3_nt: TGCGCCAGCGGCAAACAGGGCTACGAGCAGTACTTC; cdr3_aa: CASGKQGYEQYF
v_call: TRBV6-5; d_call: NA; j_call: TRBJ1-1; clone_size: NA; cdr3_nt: TGTGCCAGCAGTTACTCGATTGGGAGGAACACTGAAGCTTTCTTT; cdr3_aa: CASSYSIGRNTEAFF
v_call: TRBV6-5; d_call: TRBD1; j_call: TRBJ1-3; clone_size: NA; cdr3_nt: TGTGCCAGCACCGCAGGGGGCGGAAACACCATATATTTT; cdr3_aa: CASTAGGGNTIYF
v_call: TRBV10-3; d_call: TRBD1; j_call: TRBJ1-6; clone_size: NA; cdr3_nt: TGTGCCATCAGGCCGGGACAGAGAAATTCACCCCTCCACTTT; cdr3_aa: CAIRPGQRNSPLHF
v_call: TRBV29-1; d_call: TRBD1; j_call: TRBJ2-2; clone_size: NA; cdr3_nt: TGCAGCGCCGGGACAGGGAGCACCGGGGAGCTGTTTTTT; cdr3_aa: CSAGTGSTGELFF
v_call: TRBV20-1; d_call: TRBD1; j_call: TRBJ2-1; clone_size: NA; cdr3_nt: TGCAGTGCTAGTGGGACAGGCTCCTACAATGAGCAGTTCTTC; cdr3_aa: CSASGTGSYNEQFF
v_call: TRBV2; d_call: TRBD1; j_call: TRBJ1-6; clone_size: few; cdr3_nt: TGTGCCAGCAGCCCAGGGGGTAATTCACCCCTCCACTTT; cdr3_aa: CASSPGGNSPLHF
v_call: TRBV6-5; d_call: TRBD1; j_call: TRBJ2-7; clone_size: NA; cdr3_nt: TGTGCCAGCAGTTTAGGGTCCGCAGGGGGTTTCGAGCAGTACTTC; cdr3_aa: CASSLGSAGGFEQYF
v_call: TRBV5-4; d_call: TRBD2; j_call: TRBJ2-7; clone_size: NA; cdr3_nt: TGTGCCAGCAGCTCGTCGGGGGGGACCTACGAGCAGTACTTC; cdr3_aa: CASSSSGGTYEQYF
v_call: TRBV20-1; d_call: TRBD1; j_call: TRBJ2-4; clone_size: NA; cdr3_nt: TGCAGTGCTGGTGGGACAGGGGGCAGAAACATTCAGTACTTC; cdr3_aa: CSAGGTGGRNIQYF
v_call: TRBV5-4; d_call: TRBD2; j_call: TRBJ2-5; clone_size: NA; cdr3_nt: TGTGCCAGCAGCTTGGTAGGAGCGGGGGGGAAGGAGACCCAGTACTTC; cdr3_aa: CASSLVGAGGKETQYF
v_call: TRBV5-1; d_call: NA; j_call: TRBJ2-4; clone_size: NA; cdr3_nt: TGCGCCAGCAGCTTGAAGGGGGACAAAAACATTCAGTACTTC; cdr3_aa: CASSLKGDKNIQYF
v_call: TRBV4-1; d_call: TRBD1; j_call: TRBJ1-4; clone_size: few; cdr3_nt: TGCGCCAGCAGCCAAGGGCAGGGACAGGGCGATGAAAAACTGTTTTTT; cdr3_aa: CASSQGQGQGDEKLFF
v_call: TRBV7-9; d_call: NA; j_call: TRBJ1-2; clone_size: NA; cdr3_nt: TGTGCCAGCAGGGGAGGGGGCTATGGCTACACCTTC; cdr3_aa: CASRGGGYGYTF
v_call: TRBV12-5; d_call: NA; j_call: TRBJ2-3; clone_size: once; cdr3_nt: TGTGCTAGTGGTTCCTCGAGCCTTAACACAGATACACAGTATTTT; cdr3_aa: CASGSSSLNTDTQYF
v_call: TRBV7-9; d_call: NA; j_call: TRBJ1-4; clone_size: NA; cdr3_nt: TGTGCCAGCAGCTTACGTAATGAAAAACTGTTTTTT; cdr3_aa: CASSLRNEKLFF
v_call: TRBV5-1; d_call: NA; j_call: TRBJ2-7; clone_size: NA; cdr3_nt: TGCGCCAGCAGCTTGGCACGGAGCTCCTACGAGCAGTACTTC; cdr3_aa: CASSLARSSYEQYF
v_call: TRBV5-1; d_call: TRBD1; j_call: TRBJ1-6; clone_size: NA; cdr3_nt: TGCGCCAGCAGCCAAACCGGAGGGACAGGGAATTCACCCCTCCACTTT; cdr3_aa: CASSQTGGTGNSPLHF
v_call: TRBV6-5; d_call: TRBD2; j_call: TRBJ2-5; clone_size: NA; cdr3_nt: TGTGCCAGCAGTAAGCGGGGGGAAGAGACCCAGTACTTC; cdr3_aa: CASSKRGEETQYF
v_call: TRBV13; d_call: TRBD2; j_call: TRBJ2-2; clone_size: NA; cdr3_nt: TGTGCCAGCAGCTCGACGACTAGCGGGCCAACCCGGCACACCGGGGAGCTGTTTTTT; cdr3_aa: CASSSTTSGPTRHTGELFF
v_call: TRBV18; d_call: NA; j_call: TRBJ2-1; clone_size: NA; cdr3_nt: TGTGCCAGCTCACCACAGAAGGGGCGAAATGAGCAGTTCTTC; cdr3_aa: CASSPQKGRNEQFF
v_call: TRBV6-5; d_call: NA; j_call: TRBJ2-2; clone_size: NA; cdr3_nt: TGTGCCAGCAGTTACTCGCCTAGCAGTAACACCGGGGAGCTGTTTTTT; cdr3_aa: CASSYSPSSNTGELFF
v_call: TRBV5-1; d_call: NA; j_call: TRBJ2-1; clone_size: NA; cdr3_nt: TGCGCCAGCAGCGCGGGACAGTCCTACAATGAGCAGTTCTTC; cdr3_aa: CASSAGQSYNEQFF
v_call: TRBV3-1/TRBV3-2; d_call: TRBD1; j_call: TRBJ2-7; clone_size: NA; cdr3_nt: TGTGCCAGCAGCCAAGTCAGGGGGCGAGACGAGCAGTACTTC; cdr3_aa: CASSQVRGRDEQYF
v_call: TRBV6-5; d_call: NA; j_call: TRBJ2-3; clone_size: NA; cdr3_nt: TGTGCCAGCAAGGGAGTGGGAGGTAGGACAGATACGCAGTATTTT; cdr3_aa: CASKGVGGRTDTQYF
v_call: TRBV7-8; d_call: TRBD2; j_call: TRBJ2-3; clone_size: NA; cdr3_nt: TGTGCCAGCTCTGGACTAGCGGGCACAGATACGCAGTATTTT; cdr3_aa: CASSGLAGTDTQYF
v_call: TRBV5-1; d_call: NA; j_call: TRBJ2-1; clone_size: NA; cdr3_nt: TGCGCCAGCAGCCCGGGTTGGGGCCATACCTACAATGAGCAGTTCTTC; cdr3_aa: CASSPGWGHTYNEQFF
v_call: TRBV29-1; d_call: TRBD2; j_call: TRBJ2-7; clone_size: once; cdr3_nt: TGCAGCGCCGCTCGACCCACTAGCGGGACCTACGAGCAGTACTTC; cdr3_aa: CSAARPTSGTYEQYF
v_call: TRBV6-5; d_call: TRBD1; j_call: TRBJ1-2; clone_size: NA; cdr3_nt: TGTGCCACCGCCCGGGACAGACTGTATGGCTACACCTTC; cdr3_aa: CATARDRLYGYTF
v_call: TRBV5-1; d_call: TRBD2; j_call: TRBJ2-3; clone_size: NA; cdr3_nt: TGCGCCAGCAGCCCGAACGGGGGGAGCACAGATACGCAGTATTTT; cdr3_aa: CASSPNGGSTDTQYF
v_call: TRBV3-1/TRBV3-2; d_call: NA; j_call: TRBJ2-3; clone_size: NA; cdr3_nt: TGTGCCAGCAGCCAAGCGGACAGCACGCAGTATTTT; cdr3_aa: CASSQADSTQYF
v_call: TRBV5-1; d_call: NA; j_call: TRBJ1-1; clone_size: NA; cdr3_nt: TGCGCCAGCAGCTTGAGTCAAGGGGTTTTCACTGAAGCTTTCTTT; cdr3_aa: CASSLSQGVFTEAFF
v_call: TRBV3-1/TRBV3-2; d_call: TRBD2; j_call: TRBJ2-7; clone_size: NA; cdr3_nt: TGTGCCAGCAGCCCTCGGTTACTAGCGGGGACGTACGAGCAGTACTTC; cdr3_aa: CASSPRLLAGTYEQYF
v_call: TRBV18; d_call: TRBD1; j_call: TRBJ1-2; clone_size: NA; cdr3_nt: TGTGCCAGCTCACCACCGGCAGGGGGCGGCTATGGCTACACCTTC; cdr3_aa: CASSPPAGGGYGYTF
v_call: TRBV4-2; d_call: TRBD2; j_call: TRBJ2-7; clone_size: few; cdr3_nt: TGTGCCAGCAGCCAAGATTTCAAAGGGACTACCTACGAGCAGTACTTC; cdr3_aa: CASSQDFKGTTYEQYF
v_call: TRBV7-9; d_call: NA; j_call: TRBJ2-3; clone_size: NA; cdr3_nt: TGTGCCAGCAGCTTAAAAGCGTCTAGCACAGATACGCAGTATTTT; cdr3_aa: CASSLKASSTDTQYF